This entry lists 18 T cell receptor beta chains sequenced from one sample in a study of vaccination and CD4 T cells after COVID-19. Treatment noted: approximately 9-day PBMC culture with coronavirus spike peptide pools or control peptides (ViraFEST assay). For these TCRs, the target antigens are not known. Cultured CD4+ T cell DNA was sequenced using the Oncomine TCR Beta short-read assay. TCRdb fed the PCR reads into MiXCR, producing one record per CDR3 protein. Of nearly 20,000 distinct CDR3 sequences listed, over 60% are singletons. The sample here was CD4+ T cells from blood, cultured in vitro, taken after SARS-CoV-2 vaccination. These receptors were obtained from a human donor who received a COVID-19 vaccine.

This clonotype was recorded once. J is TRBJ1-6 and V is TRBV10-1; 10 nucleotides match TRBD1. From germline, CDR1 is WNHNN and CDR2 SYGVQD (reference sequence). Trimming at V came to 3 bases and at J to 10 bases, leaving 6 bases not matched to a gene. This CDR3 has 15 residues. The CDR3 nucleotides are TGCGCCAGCAGTGAAATCCGGACAGGGGGGTCACCCCTCCACTTT. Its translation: CASSEIRTGGSPLHF.

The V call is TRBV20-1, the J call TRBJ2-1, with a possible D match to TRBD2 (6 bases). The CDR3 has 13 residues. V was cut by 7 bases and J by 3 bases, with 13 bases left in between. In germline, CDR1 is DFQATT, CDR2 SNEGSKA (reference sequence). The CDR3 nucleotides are TGCAGTGTCCTACGGGGGAGCTACAATGAGCAGTTCTTC. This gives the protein CSVLRGSYNEQFF.

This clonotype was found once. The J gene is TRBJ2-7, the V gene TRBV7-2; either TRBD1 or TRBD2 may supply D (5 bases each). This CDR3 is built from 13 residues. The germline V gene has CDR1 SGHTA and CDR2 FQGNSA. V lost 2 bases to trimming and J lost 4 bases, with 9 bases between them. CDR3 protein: CASSLNEGYEQYV. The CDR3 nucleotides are TGTGCCAGCAGCTTAAATGAGGGGTACGAGCAGTACGTC.

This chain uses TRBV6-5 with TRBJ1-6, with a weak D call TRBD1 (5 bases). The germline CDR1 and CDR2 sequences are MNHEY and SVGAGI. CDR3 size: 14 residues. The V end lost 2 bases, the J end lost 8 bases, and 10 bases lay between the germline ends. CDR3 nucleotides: TGTGCCAGCAGTTACGCGGGGGAGGATTCACCCCTCCACTTT. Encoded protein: CASSYAGEDSPLHF.

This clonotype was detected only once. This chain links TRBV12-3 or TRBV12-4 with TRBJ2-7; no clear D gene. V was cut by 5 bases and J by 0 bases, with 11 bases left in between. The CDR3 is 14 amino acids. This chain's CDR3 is CASSLTRSSYEQYF. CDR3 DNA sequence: TGTGCCAGCAGTCTGACTCGGAGCTCCTACGAGCAGTACTTC.

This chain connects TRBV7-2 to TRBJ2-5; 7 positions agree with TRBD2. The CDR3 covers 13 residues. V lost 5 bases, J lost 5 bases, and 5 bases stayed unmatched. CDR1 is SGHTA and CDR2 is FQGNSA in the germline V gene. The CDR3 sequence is CASSRSGDETQYF. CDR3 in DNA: TGTGCCAGCAGCCGCAGCGGGGACGAGACCCAGTACTTC.

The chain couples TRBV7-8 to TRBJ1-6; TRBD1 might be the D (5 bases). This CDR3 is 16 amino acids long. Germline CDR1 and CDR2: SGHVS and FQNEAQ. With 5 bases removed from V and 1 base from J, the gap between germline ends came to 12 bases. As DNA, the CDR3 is TGTGCCAGCAGCCTTGAGGGGTTGTCCTATAATTCACCCCTCCACTTT. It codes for CASSLEGLSYNSPLHF.

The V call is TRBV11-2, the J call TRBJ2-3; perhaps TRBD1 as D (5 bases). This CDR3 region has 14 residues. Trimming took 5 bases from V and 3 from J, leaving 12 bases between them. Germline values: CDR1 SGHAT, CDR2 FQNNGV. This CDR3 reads CASSPRTNTDTQYF. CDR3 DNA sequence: TGTGCCAGCAGCCCCCGGACAAATACAGATACGCAGTATTTT.

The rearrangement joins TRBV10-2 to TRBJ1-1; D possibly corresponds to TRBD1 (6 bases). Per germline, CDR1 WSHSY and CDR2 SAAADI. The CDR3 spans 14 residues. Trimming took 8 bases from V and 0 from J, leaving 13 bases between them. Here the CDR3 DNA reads TGCGCCAGCCAAACGGGACACTTGAACACTGAAGCTTTCTTT. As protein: CASQTGHLNTEAFF.

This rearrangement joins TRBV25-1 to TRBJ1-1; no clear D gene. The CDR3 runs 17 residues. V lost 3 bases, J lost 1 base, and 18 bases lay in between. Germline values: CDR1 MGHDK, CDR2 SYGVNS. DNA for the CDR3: TGTGCCAGCAGTGAGGGAGTTGTGAGACAAACGAACACTGAAGCTTTCTTT. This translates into CASSEGVVRQTNTEAFF.

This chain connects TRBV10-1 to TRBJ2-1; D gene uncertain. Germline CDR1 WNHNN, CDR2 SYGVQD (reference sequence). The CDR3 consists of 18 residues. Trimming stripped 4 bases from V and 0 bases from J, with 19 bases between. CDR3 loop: CASSGLWVPSSSYNEQFF. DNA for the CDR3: TGCGCCAGCAGTGGGCTATGGGTACCGTCTAGCTCCTACAATGAGCAGTTCTTC.

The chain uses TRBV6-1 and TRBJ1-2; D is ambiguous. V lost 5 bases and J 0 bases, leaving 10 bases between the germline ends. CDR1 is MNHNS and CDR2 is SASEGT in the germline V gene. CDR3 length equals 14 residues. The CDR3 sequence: CASSPFTTNYGYTF. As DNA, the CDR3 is TGTGCCAGCAGTCCCTTCACGACTAACTATGGCTACACCTTC.

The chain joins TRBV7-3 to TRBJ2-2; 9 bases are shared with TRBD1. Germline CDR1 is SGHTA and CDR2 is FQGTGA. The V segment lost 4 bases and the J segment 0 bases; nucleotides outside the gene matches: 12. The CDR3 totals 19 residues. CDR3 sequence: CASSWGDRVTGTNTGELFF. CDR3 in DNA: TGTGCCAGCAGCTGGGGGGACAGGGTAACCGGGACGAACACCGGGGAGCTGTTTTTT.

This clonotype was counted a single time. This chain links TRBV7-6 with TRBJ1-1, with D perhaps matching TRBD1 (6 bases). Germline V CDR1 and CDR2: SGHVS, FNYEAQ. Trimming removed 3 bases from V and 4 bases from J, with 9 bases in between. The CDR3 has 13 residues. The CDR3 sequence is CASSFTGTTEAFF. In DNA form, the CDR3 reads TGTGCCAGCAGCTTTACAGGGACCACTGAAGCTTTCTTT.

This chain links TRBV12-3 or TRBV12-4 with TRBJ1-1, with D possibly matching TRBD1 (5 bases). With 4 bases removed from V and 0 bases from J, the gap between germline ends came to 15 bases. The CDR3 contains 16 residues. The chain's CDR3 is CASSSKGTEMNTEAFF. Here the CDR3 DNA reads TGTGCCAGCAGTTCGAAGGGGACGGAGATGAACACTGAAGCTTTCTTT.

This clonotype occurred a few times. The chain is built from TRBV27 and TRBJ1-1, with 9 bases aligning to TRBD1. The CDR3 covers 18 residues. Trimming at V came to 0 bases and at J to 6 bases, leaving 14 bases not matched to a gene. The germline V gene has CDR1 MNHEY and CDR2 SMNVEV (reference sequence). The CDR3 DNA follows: TGTGCCAGCAGTTTATCGCACAGGGGGCCGATTAAATGGGCTGAAGCTTTCTTT. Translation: CASSLSHRGPIKWAEAFF.

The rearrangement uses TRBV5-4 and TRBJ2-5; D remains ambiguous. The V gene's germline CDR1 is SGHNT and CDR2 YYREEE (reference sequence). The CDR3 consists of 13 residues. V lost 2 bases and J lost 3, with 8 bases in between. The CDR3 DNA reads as TGTGCCAGCAGCTTAAGACGGGAAGAGACCCAGTACTTC. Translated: CASSLRREETQYF.

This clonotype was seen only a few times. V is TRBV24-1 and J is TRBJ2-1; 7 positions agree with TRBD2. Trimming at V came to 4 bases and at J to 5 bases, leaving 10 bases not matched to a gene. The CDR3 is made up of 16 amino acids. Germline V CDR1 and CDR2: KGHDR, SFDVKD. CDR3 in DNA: TGTGCCACCAGTGAGTCCGGGACTACAACTAACAATGAGCAGTTCTTC. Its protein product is CATSESGTTTNNEQFF.